The present T cell receptor beta chain was sequenced within a study of blood T cell repertoires in COVID-19. For the study at large: Italy, Spain and the United States were the sources of the convalescent and acute COVID-19 samples. PBMCs, B-cell-depleted T cells, or T cells provided the cDNA or gDNA that made up the material.

Per the original data handling: The authors estimated nucleated cell counts from reference gene primer amplification. This table comes from immunoSEQ multiplex PCR, and its TCRdb copy is limited to in-frame clones, with some not included. V and J calls and clone size are as listed in that table; D and trimming were resolved from the DNA. The sample includes 300,000 to 400,000 clones, around 83% of them seen just once. CDR3 length: 16 amino acids. CDR1 is SGHTA, CDR2 FQGTGA, per germline. J gave up 0 bases and V 5 bases, and 7 bases lay outside the gene matches. The sequence derives from a young man with active or convalescent COVID-19. The sequenced sample was peripheral blood. This chain joins TRBV7-3 and TRBJ2-1; 7 bases are shared with TRBD1. The CDR3 sequence is CASSPTGRSSYNEQFF. The CDR3 DNA reads TGTGCCAGCAGCCCGACAGGGAGAAGCTCCTACAATGAGCAGTTCTTC. The variable domain in full, with the rest retrieved from reference TRBV7-3 and TRBJ2-1, is GAGVSQTPSNKVTEKGKYVELRCDPISGHTALYWYRQSLGQGPEFLIYFQGTGAADDSGLPNDRFFAVRPEGSVSTLKIQRTERGDSAVYLCASSPTGRSSYNEQFFGPGTRLTVL.